Reported below is one T cell receptor (beta chain). Its antigen is currently unknown. The sample belongs to a study of cytomegalovirus exposure and HLA in healthy donors. General observations from the study: Later analysis indicated greater clonal expansion among HLA-associated TCR beta chains than among equally common other chains.

The PCR employed 60 Vbeta primers together with 13 Jbeta primers. Libraries were prepared by immunoSEQ multiplex PCR; TCRdb keeps only in-frame clonotypes and omits some of them. Here the sample table reports 50,000 to 70,000 clones. The source is a woman younger than 30 in good health and CMV-seronegative. The sequenced sample was PBMCs.

This CDR3 is CASSQVLAGALYEQYF. Here the CDR3 DNA reads TGCGCCAGCAGCCAAGTACTAGCGGGAGCGCTCTACGAGCAGTACTTC. The chain uses TRBV4-1 and TRBJ2-7; 11 positions match TRBD2. The germline V gene has CDR1 MGHRA and CDR2 YSYEKL. With 1 base clipped from V and 3 bases from J, the junction kept 5 bases outside the gene matches. CDR3 length equals 16 residues.